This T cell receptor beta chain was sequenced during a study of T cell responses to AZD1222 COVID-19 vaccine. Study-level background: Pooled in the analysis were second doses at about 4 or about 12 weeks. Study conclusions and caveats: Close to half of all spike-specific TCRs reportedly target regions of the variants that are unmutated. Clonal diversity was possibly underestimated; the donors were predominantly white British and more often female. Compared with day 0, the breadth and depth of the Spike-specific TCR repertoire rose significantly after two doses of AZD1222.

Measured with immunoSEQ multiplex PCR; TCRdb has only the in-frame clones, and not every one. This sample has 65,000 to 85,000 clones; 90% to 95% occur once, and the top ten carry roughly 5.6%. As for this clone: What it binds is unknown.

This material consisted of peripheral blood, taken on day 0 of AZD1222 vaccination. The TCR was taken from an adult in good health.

The CDR3 DNA is TGTGCCAGCAGTGCCCCGGAACAGGGCGGTGGCACTGAAGCTTTCTTT. Translation gives CASSAPEQGGGTEAFF. The rearrangement joins TRBV25-1 to TRBJ1-1; tentatively, D is TRBD1 (6 bases). Germline lookup yields CDR1 MGHDK and CDR2 SYGVNS. The CDR3 has 16 residues. V was shortened by 4 bases and J by 4 bases, with 19 bases between the two germline ends.